The 13 T cell receptor beta chains below were found in one sample sequenced in a study of shared clonotypes between healthy human individuals. TCRdb's table, derived via immunoSEQ multiplex PCR, lists solely in-frame clones and lacks some. The sample holds more than 550,000 clones, about 91% seen once. Naive CD8 cells comprised CD45RO-negative, CCR7-positively selected cells, excluding terminally differentiated effector memory CD45RA+ cells. Sequencing was carried out using naive CD8+ T cells sorted from blood. The receptors originated from a man aged 25 to 40 in good health.

The gene calls are TRBV9 and TRBJ2-3; 9 nucleotides align to TRBD2. The CDR3 contains 19 residues. V lost 0 bases and J lost 2; bases outside the gene matches: 13. CDR1 SGDLS and CDR2 YYNGEE come from the germline V gene. The CDR3 is CASSVEGLAGGLNTDTQYF. The CDR3, as DNA: TGTGCCAGCAGCGTAGAGGGACTAGCAGGGGGATTAAACACAGATACGCAGTATTTT.

The V and J genes are TRBV28 and TRBJ2-1, with 9 bases that match TRBD2. The CDR3 sequence is 16 residues long. The germline CDR1 and CDR2 sequences are MDHEN and SYDVKM. V gave up 8 bases and J gave up 6 bases; unmatched junction bases: 14. The CDR3 sequence: CASSPGLVAGVNEQFF. CDR3 DNA: TGTGCCAGCTCCCCCGGTCTGGTAGCGGGAGTCAATGAGCAGTTCTTC.

Note on this clone: This sample includes further DNA sequences coding for the same CDR3. DNA of the CDR3: TGTGCCAGCAGTGATGGTGGTTTCTACGAGCAGTACTTC. It is translated as CASSDGGFYEQYF. This sequence joins TRBV2 and TRBJ2-7; no clear D gene. CDR1 SNHLY and CDR2 FYNNEI come from the germline V gene. The CDR3 is 13 residues long. V shed 3 bases and J shed 3 bases, with 9 bases lying between them.

This chain connects TRBV6-1 to TRBJ2-7, with no clear D. Germline CDR1 MNHNS, CDR2 SASEGT. This CDR3 has 14 amino acids. Trimming took 2 bases from V and 2 from J, leaving 10 bases between them. The CDR3 spells CASSERTLPYEQYF. The CDR3 nucleotides read TGTGCCAGCAGTGAACGGACGCTTCCCTACGAGCAGTACTTC.

The chain has TRBV27 and TRBJ1-1; 9 nucleotides align to TRBD1. The CDR3 loop spans 15 amino acids. CDR1 and CDR2 from the germline V gene are MNHEY and SMNVEV (reference sequence). Trimming at V came to 3 bases and at J to 3 bases, leaving 5 bases not matched to a gene. CDR3 sequence (DNA): TGTGCCAGCAGTTTGGGACAGGGAGGATACACTGAAGCTTTCTTT. Its protein is CASSLGQGGYTEAFF.

The chain uses TRBV2 and TRBJ1-1, with TRBD1 matching over 7 bases. This CDR3 is built from 16 residues. Looked up from germline, CDR1 is SNHLY and CDR2 is FYNNEI. J gave up 2 bases and V 8 bases, and 14 bases lay outside the gene matches. In DNA form, the CDR3 reads TGTGCCAGCCGGGACCGGGACAGATTTACTAACACTGAAGCTTTCTTT. As protein: CASRDRDRFTNTEAFF.

Written as DNA, the CDR3 is TGTGCCAGCAGCTCGGGACAGGGGAAAGAGACCCAGTACTTC. Amino acids: CASSSGQGKETQYF. This chain uses TRBV7-6 with TRBJ2-5, with TRBD1 matching 10 bases. This CDR3 is built from 14 residues. Germline CDR1 reads SGHVS; CDR2 reads FNYEAQ. V was pared by 4 bases and J by 3 bases, with 2 bases of the junction left unmatched.

The chain uses TRBV28 and TRBJ1-5, with 7 bases aligning to TRBD1. V lost 6 bases, J lost 0 bases, and 5 bases stayed unmatched. Germline CDR1 MDHEN, CDR2 SYDVKM. The CDR3 is made up of 15 amino acids. CDR3 DNA: TGTGCCAGCAGCTGGGGACAGAGTAGCAATCAGCCCCAGCATTTT. Its translation is CASSWGQSSNQPQHF.

This clone was counted a single time. This sequence joins TRBV4-3 and TRBJ1-2, with 7 bases identical to TRBD1. Germline V gives CDR1 LGHNA, CDR2 YSLEER. CDR3 length: 16 amino acids. J lost 6 bases, V lost 5 bases, and 15 bases had no gene match. CDR3 bases: TGCGCCAGCAGCGAGGGATTAAGACAGGGAATTAATGGCTACACCTTC. It specifies CASSEGLRQGINGYTF.

The rearrangement joins TRBV11-2 to TRBJ2-2; no clear D gene. Trimming took 5 bases from V and 0 from J, leaving 16 bases between them. The CDR3 covers 17 residues. Germline lookup yields CDR1 SGHAT and CDR2 FQNNGV. The CDR3 bases are TGTGCCAGCAGCAAATACCTCTCACCTTCGAACACCGGGGAGCTGTTTTTT. It codes for CASSKYLSPSNTGELFF.

The rearrangement links TRBV9 to TRBJ2-1; D is unresolved. Germline V gives CDR1 SGDLS, CDR2 YYNGEE. The CDR3 length is 11 residues. Trimming pared 7 bases from V and 8 bases from J, leaving 10 bases between. The DNA for the CDR3 is TGTGCCAGCGGGCGTTTCGATGAGCAGTTCTTC. Its protein product is CASGRFDEQFF.

This clone has only one observation. The chain has TRBV14 and TRBJ1-1; no definite D call. Germline lookup yields CDR1 SGHDN and CDR2 FVKESK. The ends were cut back, 0 bases at V and 10 bases at J, with 12 bases in the middle. The CDR3 length is 13 residues. CDR3 sequence reads: CASSQDSGSRAFF. The CDR3 coding sequence is TGTGCCAGCAGCCAAGATAGCGGGTCCCGAGCTTTCTTT.

The rearrangement links TRBV28 to TRBJ2-7, with 16 bases aligning to TRBD2. The ends lost 5 bases at V and 1 base at J; junction bases unmatched: 11. The length of the CDR3 is 19 residues. Germline loops: CDR1 MDHEN, CDR2 SYDVKM. CDR3 sequence: CASSTRTGTSGRASYEQYF. The CDR3 coding sequence is TGTGCCAGCAGTACCCGAACCGGGACTAGCGGGAGGGCTTCCTACGAGCAGTACTTC. Supplemented by reference TRBV28 and TRBJ2-7, the full variable domain reads DVKVTQSSRYLVKRTGEKVFLECVQDMDHENMFWYRQDPGLGLRLIYFSYDVKMKEKGDIPEGYSVSREKKERFSLILESASTNQTSMYLCASSTRTGTSGRASYEQYFGPGTRLTVT.